Here is one T cell receptor beta chain with its context. Authors' analysis steps: Reference gene primer amplification gave estimated nucleated cell counts. The table came from immunoSEQ multiplex PCR; TCRdb's copy has only in-frame clones and leaves some out. V, J and clone size are taken as reported in that table, and D and trimming were inferred from the DNA itself. The sample comprises 400,000 to 450,000 clones, around 91% of which are singletons, and about 0.57% rests with the top ten. J lost 7 bases, V lost 0 bases, and 9 bases had no gene match. Germline CDR1 and CDR2: SGHKS and YYEKEE (reference sequence). The CDR3 covers 16 residues. The sample comes from a study of blood T cell repertoires in COVID-19.

The J gene is TRBJ2-1, the V gene TRBV5-5; 8 positions agree with TRBD2. This clonotype was sampled from a man younger than 35 who had recovered from COVID-19. Sequences were obtained from PBMCs or T cells enriched from blood (not recorded which). DNA for the CDR3: TGTGCCAGCAGCTTGGCCACCGGGGGGGGCCGTAATGAGCAGTTCTTC. The encoded protein is CASSLATGGGRNEQFF.